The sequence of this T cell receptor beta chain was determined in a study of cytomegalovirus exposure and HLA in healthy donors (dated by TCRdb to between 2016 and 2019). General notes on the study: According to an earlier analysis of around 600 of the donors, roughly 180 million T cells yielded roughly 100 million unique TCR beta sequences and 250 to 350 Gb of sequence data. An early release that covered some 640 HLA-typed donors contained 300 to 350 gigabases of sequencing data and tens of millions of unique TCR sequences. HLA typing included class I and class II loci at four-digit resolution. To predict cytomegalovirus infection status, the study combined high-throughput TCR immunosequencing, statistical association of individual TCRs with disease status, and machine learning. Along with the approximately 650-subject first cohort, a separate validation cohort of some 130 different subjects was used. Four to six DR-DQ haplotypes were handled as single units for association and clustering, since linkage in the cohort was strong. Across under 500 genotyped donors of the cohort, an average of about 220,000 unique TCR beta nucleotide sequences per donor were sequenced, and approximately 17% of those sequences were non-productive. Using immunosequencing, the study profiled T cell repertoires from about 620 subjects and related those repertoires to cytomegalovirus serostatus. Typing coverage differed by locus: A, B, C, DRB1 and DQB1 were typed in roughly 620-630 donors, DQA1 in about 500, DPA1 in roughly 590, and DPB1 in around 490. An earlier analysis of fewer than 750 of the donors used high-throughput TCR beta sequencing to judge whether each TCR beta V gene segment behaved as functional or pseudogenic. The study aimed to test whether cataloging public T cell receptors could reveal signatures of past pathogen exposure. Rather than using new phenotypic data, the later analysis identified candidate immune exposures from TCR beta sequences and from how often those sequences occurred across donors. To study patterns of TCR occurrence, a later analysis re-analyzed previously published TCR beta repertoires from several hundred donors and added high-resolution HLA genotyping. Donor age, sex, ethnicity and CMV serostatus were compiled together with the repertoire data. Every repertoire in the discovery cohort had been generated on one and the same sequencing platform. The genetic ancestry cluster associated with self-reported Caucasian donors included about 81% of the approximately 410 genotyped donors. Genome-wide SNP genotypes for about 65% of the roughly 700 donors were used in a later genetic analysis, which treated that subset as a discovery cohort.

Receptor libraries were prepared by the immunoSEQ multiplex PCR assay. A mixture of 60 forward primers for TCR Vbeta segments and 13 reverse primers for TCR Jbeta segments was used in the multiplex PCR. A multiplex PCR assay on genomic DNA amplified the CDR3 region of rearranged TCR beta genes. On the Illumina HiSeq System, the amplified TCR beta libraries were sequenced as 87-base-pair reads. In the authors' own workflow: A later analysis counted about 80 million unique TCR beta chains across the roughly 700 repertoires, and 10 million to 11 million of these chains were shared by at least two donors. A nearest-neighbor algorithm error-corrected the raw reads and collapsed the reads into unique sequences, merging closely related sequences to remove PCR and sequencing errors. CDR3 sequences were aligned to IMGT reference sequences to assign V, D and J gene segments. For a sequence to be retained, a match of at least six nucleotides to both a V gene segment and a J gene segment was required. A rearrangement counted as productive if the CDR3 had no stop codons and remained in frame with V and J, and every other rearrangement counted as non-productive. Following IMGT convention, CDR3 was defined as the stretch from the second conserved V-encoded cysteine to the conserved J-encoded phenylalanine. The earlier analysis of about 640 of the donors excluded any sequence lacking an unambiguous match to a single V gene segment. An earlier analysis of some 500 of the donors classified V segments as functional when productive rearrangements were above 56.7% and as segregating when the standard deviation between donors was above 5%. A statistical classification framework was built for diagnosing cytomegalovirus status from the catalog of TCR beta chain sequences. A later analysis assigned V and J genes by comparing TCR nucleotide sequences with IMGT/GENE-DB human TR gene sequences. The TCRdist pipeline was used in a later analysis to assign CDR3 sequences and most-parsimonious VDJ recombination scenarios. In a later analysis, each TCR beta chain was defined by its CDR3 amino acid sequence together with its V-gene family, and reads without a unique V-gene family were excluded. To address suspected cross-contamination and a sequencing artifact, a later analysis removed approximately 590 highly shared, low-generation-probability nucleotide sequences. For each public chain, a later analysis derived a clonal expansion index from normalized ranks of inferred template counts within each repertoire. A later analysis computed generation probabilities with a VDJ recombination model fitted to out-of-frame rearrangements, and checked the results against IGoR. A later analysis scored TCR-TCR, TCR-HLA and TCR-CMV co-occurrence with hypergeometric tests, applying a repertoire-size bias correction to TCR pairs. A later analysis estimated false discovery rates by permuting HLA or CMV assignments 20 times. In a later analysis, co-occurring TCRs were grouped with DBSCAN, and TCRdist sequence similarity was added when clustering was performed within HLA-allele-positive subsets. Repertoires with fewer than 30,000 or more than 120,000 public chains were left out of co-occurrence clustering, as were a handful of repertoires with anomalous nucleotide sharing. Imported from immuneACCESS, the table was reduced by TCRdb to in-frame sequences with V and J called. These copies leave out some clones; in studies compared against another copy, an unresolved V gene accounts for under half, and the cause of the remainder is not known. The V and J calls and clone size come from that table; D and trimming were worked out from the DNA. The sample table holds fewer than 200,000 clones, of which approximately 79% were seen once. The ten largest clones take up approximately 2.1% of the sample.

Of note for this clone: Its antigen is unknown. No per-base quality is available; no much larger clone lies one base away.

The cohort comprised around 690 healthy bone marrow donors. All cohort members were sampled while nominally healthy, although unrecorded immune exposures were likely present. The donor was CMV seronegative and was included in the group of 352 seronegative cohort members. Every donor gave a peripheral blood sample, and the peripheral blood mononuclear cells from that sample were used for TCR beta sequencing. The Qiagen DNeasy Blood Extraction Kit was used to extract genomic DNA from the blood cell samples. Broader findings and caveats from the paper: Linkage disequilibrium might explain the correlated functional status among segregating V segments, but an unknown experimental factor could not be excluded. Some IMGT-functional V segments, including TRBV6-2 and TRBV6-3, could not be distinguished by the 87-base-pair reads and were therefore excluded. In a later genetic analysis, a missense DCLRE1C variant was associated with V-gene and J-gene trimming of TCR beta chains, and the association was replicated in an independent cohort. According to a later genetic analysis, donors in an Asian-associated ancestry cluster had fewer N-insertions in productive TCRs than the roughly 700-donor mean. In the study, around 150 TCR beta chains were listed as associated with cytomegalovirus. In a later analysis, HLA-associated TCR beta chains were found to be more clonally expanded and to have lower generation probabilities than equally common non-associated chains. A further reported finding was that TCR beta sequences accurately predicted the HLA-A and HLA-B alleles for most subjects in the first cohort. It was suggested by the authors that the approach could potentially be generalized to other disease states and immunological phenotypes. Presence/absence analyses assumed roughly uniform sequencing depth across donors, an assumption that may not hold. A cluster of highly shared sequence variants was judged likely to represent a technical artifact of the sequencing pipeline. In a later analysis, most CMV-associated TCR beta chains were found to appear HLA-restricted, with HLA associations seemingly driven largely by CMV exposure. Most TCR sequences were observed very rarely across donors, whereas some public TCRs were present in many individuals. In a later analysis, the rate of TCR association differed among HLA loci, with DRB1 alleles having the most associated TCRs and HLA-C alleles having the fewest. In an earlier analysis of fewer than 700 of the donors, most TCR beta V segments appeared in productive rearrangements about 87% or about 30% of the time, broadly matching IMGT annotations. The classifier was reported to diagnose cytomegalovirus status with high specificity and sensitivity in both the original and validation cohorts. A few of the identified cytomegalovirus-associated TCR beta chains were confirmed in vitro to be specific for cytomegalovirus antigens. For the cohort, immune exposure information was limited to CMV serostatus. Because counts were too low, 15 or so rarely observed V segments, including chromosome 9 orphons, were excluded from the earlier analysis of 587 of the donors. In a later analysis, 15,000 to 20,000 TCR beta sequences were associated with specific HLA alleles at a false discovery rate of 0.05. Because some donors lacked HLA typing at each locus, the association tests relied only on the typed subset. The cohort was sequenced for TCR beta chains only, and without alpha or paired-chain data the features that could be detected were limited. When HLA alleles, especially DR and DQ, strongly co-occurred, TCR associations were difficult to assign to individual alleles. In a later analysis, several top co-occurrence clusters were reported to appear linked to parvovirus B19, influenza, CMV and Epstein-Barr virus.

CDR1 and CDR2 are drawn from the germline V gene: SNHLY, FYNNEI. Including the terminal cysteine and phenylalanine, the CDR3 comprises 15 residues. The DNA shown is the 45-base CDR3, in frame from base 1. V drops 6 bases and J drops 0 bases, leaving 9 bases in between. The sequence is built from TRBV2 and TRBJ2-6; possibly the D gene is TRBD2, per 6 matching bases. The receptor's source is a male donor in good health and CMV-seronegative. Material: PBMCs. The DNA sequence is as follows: TGTGCCAGCAGGTTGGGACTCTCTGGGGCCAACGTCCTGACTTTC. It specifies CASRLGLSGANVLTF.